This T cell receptor beta chain stems from a study of cytomegalovirus exposure and HLA in healthy donors. V gave up 0 bases and J gave up 3 bases, with 14 bases separating them. The CDR3 is 16 amino acids. Germline CDR1 and CDR2: SGHRS and YFSETQ. The PCR had 60 Vbeta and 13 Jbeta primers. Measured with immunoSEQ multiplex PCR; TCRdb has only the in-frame clones, and not every one. The table records around 160,000 clones, about 79% of them present only once. J is TRBJ2-3 and V is TRBV5-1; possibly TRBD1 for D (5 bases). This receptor was identified in a man aged 50-59 years in good health and CMV-seropositive. The sequenced sample consisted of PBMCs. The CDR3 DNA reads TGCGCCAGCAGCTTGGGGGCCCAGGGATCGACAGATACGCAGTATTTT. As protein: CASSLGAQGSTDTQYF.